Below, one T cell receptor (beta chain) is given with its context. Its specificity is not known. This entry is derived from a study of blood T cells in healthy people across ages. This CDR3 comprises 14 residues. The germline V gene encodes CDR1 MNHEY and CDR2 SVGAGI. J lost 8 bases, V lost 5 bases, and 5 bases had no gene match. The study, taken as a whole, reports: It was held that diversity estimates obtained from one million T cells represented underestimates.

PBMCs, at least 6.5 million per sample, were isolated. Next came a second PCR, run for roughly 6 to 11 cycles, which used a sample-barcoded 5' primer along with a J-beta primer mix. A single record per CDR3 protein comes from TCRdb applying MiXCR to the 5' RACE reads. Of about 1.1 million distinct CDR3 sequences in the sample, around two fifths were seen once. The rearrangement links TRBV6-5 to TRBJ2-1; 11 nucleotides line up with TRBD2. The sequenced material came from blood. The TCR was taken from a man aged 18 to 30 in good health. The CDR3 nucleotides are TGTGCCAGCAGTCGACTAGCGGGGCTGGATGAGCAGTTCTTC. This codes for CASSRLAGLDEQFF.